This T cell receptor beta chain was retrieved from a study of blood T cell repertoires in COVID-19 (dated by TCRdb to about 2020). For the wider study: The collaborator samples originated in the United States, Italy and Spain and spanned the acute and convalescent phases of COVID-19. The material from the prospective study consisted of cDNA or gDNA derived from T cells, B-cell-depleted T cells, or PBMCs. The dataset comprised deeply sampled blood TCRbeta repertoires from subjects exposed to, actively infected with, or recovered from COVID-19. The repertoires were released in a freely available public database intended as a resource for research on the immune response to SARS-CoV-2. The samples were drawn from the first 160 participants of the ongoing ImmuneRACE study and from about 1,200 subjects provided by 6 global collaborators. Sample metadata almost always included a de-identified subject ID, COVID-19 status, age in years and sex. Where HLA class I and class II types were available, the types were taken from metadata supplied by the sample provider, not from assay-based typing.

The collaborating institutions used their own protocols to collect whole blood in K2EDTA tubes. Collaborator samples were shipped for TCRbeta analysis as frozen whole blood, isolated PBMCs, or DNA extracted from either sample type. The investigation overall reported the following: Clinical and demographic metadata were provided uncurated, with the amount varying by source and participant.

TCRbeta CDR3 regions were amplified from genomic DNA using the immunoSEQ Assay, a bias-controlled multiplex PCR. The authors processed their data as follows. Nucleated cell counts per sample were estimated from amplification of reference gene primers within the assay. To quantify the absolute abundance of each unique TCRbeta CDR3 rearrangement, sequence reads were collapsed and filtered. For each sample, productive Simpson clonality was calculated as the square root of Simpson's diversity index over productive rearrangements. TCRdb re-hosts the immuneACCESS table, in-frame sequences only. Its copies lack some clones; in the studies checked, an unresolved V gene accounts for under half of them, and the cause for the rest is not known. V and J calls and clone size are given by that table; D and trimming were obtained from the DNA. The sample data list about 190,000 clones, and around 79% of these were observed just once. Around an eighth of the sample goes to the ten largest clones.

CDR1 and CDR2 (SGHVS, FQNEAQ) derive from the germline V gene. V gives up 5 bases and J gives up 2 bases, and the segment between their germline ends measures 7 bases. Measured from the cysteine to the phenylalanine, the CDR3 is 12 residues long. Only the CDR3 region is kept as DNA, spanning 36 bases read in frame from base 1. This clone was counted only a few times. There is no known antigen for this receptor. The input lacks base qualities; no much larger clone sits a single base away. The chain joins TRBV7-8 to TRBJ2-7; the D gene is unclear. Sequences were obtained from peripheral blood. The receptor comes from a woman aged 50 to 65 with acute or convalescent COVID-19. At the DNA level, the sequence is TGTGCCAGCAGCCCCAGGACCTACGAGCAGTACTTC. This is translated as CASSPRTYEQYF.